This T cell receptor (beta chain) was profiled in a study of T cells in Graves' hyperthyroidism and ophthalmopathy. Broader study findings: In the blood, most expanded thyroid clonotypes above 0.001 appeared as well.

Regarding this clonotype: The antigen is undetermined. This may be a read error, as it is one base from a much larger clone.

TCR beta CDR3 regions were amplified from RNA transcripts. A set of HTBI primers served as the primers for a first-round RT-PCR of the TCR CDR3. TCRdb analysed the multiplex PCR reads with MiXCR anew, one entry per CDR3 protein. The data contain a few hundred thousand distinct CDR3 sequences, under 15% of them seen just once; the ten biggest clones take up around a third. A lack of ophthalmopathy progression within 18 months defined stable Graves' hyperthyroidism. Diagnoses were established using clinical symptoms, serum thyroxine and TRAb, thyroid ultrasound and orbital computed tomography. From roughly 10 ml of fresh peripheral blood, PBMCs were isolated. Germline V gives CDR1 DFQATT, CDR2 SNEGSKA (reference sequence). The CDR3 sequence is 14 residues long. The V end lost 3 bases, the J end lost 7 bases, and 19 bases lay between the germline ends.

The rearrangement uses TRBV20-1 and TRBJ2-7; no definite D call. The sequence was collected from a woman in her twenties or thirties with Graves' hyperthyroidism. The sequenced sample was blood. The DNA for the CDR3 is TGCAGTGCTAGGGCCCCCCTCTACGGCAATGAGCAGTACTTC. Its protein is CSARAPLYGNEQYF.